Presented here are 26 T cell receptor beta chains from one specimen sequenced in a study of T cell responses to AZD1222 COVID-19 vaccine. The data were produced by immunoSEQ multiplex PCR, yet TCRdb's version contains in-frame clones alone and is incomplete. The sample yields fewer than 90,000 clones, more than 70% seen once. Material: peripheral blood, obtained on day 0 of AZD1222 vaccination. The receptors were sampled from an adult in good health.

V usage is TRBV28 and J usage is TRBJ2-2; D is unclear. From germline, CDR1 is MDHEN and CDR2 SYDVKM. V was clipped by 2 bases and J by 6 bases, with 16 bases between them. This CDR3 has 16 amino acids. The CDR3 DNA follows: TGTGCCAGCAGTTTACTGGGGAATCCGAGTTCCGGGGAGCTGTTTTTT. It specifies CASSLLGNPSSGELFF. The full variable domain, completed using reference TRBV28 and TRBJ2-2, is DVKVTQSSRYLVKRTGEKVFLECVQDMDHENMFWYRQDPGLGLRLIYFSYDVKMKEKGDIPEGYSVSREKKERFSLILESASTNQTSMYLCASSLLGNPSSGELFFGEGSRLTVL.

The chain couples TRBV19 to TRBJ1-5, with D possibly matching TRBD1 (5 bases). This CDR3 comprises 14 residues. The germline V gene has CDR1 LNHDA and CDR2 SQIVND (reference sequence). With 2 bases removed from V and 6 bases from J, the gap between germline ends came to 11 bases. In DNA form, the CDR3 reads TGTGCCAGTAGTATATCGGGGGATCCTCAGCCCCAGCATTTT. Encoded protein: CASSISGDPQPQHF.

This chain connects TRBV28 to TRBJ1-1, with a possible D match to TRBD1 (6 bases). CDR3 length: 14 amino acids. Per the germline V gene, CDR1 is MDHEN and CDR2 is SYDVKM. The ends were cut back, 6 bases at V and 4 bases at J, with 15 bases in the middle. CDR3 region: CASRPGGTLTEAFF. The CDR3 coding sequence is TGTGCCAGCAGGCCCGGCGGGACACTCACTGAAGCTTTCTTT.

The V and J genes are TRBV19 and TRBJ1-4; D not certain. This CDR3 is 15 amino acids long. CDR1 LNHDA and CDR2 SQIVND come from the germline V gene (reference sequence). V dropped 3 bases and J dropped 4 bases, with 12 bases sitting between them. The CDR3 DNA reads as TGTGCCAGTAGTATTGCGGGAGGAGGTAATGAAAAACTGTTTTTT. This sequence encodes CASSIAGGGNEKLFF. Full variable domain (rest looked up from reference TRBV19 and TRBJ1-4): DGGITQSPKYLFRKEGQNVTLSCEQNLNHDAMYWYRQDPGQGLRLIYYSQIVNDFQKGDIAEGYSVSREKKESFPLTVTSAQKNPTAFYLCASSIAGGGNEKLFFGSGTQLSVL.

V usage is TRBV6-1 and J usage is TRBJ2-7; D uncertain. The CDR3 is 13 residues long. Germline assignment: CDR1 MNHNS and CDR2 SASEGT. Between the trimmed V and J ends, which lost 2 bases and 2 bases, there was a span of 7 bases. CDR3 sequence reads: CASSEHSTYEQYV. The CDR3 nucleotides read TGTGCCAGCAGTGAACACTCAACCTACGAGCAGTACGTC.

This chain links TRBV5-4 with TRBJ1-1; TRBD1 agrees at 7 bases. The CDR3 is 13 amino acids. Germline V CDR1 and CDR2: SGHNT, YYREEE (reference sequence). V dropped 1 base and J dropped 10; count of bases not matched to a gene: 7. The CDR3 reads CASSLQGVGSAFF. As DNA, the CDR3 is TGTGCCAGCAGCTTGCAGGGGGTGGGATCAGCTTTCTTT.

The rearrangement uses TRBV19 and TRBJ1-2; perhaps TRBD1 as D (5 bases). Germline lookup yields CDR1 LNHDA and CDR2 SQIVND (reference sequence). V was shortened by 11 bases and J by 7 bases, with 23 bases between the two germline ends. This CDR3 comprises 14 residues. The CDR3 nucleotides are TGTGCCTCGTGGACGGACCAGGGAATCTTTGGCTACACCTTC. It specifies CASWTDQGIFGYTF.

V usage is TRBV28 and J usage is TRBJ1-6, with D tentatively TRBD1 (5 bases). Between the trimmed V and J ends, which lost 5 bases and 7 bases, there was a span of 18 bases. Germline V gene lookup returns CDR1 MDHEN and CDR2 SYDVKM. The CDR3 has 16 amino acids. CDR3 nucleotides: TGTGCCAGCAGTCAATGGGGGGGGGATCTGAATTCACCCCTCCACTTT. Protein sequence: CASSQWGGDLNSPLHF.

The count of this clone is one. The chain joins TRBV10-1 to TRBJ2-3; 7 nucleotides agree with TRBD2. The CDR3 sequence is 17 residues long. CDR1 is WNHNN and CDR2 is SYGVQD in the germline V gene (reference sequence). J was trimmed by 0 bases and V by 6 bases; bases with no gene match: 12. CDR3 nucleotide sequence: TGCGCCAGCAGCCCACAGCGGGGACGCCGTAGCACAGATACGCAGTATTTT. This gives the protein CASSPQRGRRSTDTQYF.

This clone was detected once. This chain uses TRBV11-2 with TRBJ1-6; a weak D match, TRBD1 (5 bases). The CDR3 consists of 16 residues. Germline V gene data show CDR1 as SGHAT and CDR2 as FQNNGV. Deletions cut 1 base from V and 0 bases from J, with 7 bases between. For the CDR3, the DNA is TGTGCCAGCAGCTTAGGGACAAGCTCCTATAATTCACCCCTCCACTTT. This encodes CASSLGTSSYNSPLHF. The full variable domain, rest sourced from reference TRBV11-2 and TRBJ1-6, is EAGVAQSPRYKIIEKRQSVAFWCNPISGHATLYWYQQILGQGPKLLIQFQNNGVVDDSQLPKDRFSAERLKGVDSTLKIQPAKLEDSAVYLCASSLGTSSYNSPLHFGNGTRLTVT.

This chain joins TRBV11-1 and TRBJ1-1; D gene uncertain. Germline V gene lookup returns CDR1 SGHAT and CDR2 FQDESV (reference sequence). The CDR3 is 13 amino acids. Deletions cut 8 bases from V and 7 bases from J, with 17 bases between. The CDR3 bases are TGTGCCAGCCGTGCCCCACAGTATGGTGAAGCTTTCTTT. Its protein product is CASRAPQYGEAFF.

The chain uses TRBV21-1 and TRBJ2-2. TRBV21-1 corresponds to a pseudogene. The CDR3 runs to 18 residues. The CDR3 coding sequence is TGTGCCAGCAGCCAGAGAGCTCATCATAGGGCCAACACCGGGGAGCTGTTTTTT. Amino acid sequence: CASSQRAHHRANTGELFF.

V is TRBV7-2 and J is TRBJ1-1; D remains unclear. The CDR3 covers 12 residues. Trimming shortened V by 6 bases and J by 6 bases, and 11 bases separated the two germline ends. Looked up from germline, CDR1 is SGHTA and CDR2 is FQGNSA. CDR3 in DNA: TGTGCCAGCAGTCCCTATAACGCTGAAGCTTTCTTT. It translates to CASSPYNAEAFF.

The chain combines TRBV28 with TRBJ2-5; TRBD1 agrees at 9 bases. The CDR3 sequence is 14 residues long. Germline trimming cut 7 bases from V and 5 bases from J; bases unmatched to any gene: 8. In germline, CDR1 is MDHEN, CDR2 SYDVKM. CDR3 sequence (DNA): TGTGCCAGCACCAACAGGGGGCCAGTGGAGACCCAGTACTTC. As protein: CASTNRGPVETQYF.

This chain joins TRBV4-1 and TRBJ2-7, with D unresolved. The CDR3 spans 15 residues. V was clipped by 4 bases and J by 5 bases, with 18 bases between them. Germline V gene data show CDR1 as MGHRA and CDR2 as YSYEKL. CDR3 nucleotide sequence: TGCGCCAGCAGCCCTAGACCGCCCCGGACGCACGAGCAGTACTTC. It is translated as CASSPRPPRTHEQYF.

V is TRBV29-1 and J is TRBJ1-1; no definite D call. In germline, CDR1 is SQVTM, CDR2 ANQGSEA. The CDR3 extends over 11 amino acids. V was clipped by 2 bases and J by 1 base, with 2 bases between them. DNA for the CDR3: TGCAGCGTTGAACCGAACACTGAAGCTTTCTTT. As protein: CSVEPNTEAFF.

This chain joins TRBV6-5 and TRBJ1-2, with 9 bases that match TRBD1. V gave up 0 bases and J gave up 8 bases; unmatched junction bases: 7. Germline loops: CDR1 MNHEY, CDR2 SVGAGI. This CDR3 has 15 residues. CDR3 region: CASSYSGQGIGGYTF. CDR3 bases: TGTGCCAGCAGTTACTCGGGACAGGGAATTGGAGGCTACACCTTC.

This chain joins TRBV4-2 and TRBJ2-7, with TRBD1 matching over 11 bases. Germline assignment: CDR1 LGHNA and CDR2 YNFKEQ. The CDR3 runs to 16 residues. The V gene end was trimmed by 1 base and the J gene end by 2 bases; junction bases not matched to a gene: 4. CDR3 sequence (DNA): TGTGCCAGCAGCCAAGCCCCGGGACAGGGGGCCTACGAGCAGTACTTC. Its translation: CASSQAPGQGAYEQYF.

The chain employs TRBV28 and TRBJ1-2; 10 positions match TRBD1. CDR3 size: 15 residues. V gave up 4 bases and J gave up 7 bases; unmatched junction bases: 9. Germline values: CDR1 MDHEN, CDR2 SYDVKM. The CDR3, as DNA: TGTGCCAGCAGTTCGTTATCCGGGACAGGGGCTGGCTACACCTTC. Amino acid sequence: CASSSLSGTGAGYTF.

This chain connects TRBV30 to TRBJ2-2; no firm D call. The CDR3 contains 12 residues. Germline V CDR1 and CDR2: GTSNPN, SVGIG (reference sequence). V was clipped by 3 bases and J by 1 base, with 3 bases between them. CDR3 DNA: TGTGCCTGGAGAAGGAACACCGGGGAGCTGTTTTTT. Protein: CAWRRNTGELFF.

The chain is built from TRBV5-5 and TRBJ2-1, with D possibly called TRBD1 or TRBD2 (7 bases each). CDR1 is SGHKS and CDR2 is YYEKEE in the germline V gene (reference sequence). The V end lost 2 bases, the J end lost 5 bases, and 14 bases lay between the germline ends. This CDR3 contains 15 residues. For the CDR3, the DNA is TGTGCCAGCAGCTTTCAGGGGGGGACGAACAATGAGCAGTTCTTC. Its protein is CASSFQGGTNNEQFF.

Concerning this clone itself: Compared with germline, one end of the junction differs, possibly owing to a read error. The rearrangement joins TRBV7-7 to TRBJ1-1, with unresolved D. The CDR3 is made up of 13 amino acids. The V gene's germline CDR1 is SSHAT and CDR2 FNYEAQ (reference sequence). The CDR3 region has the DNA TGTGCTAGCAGCTTTCGGGAGGACACTGAAGCTTTCTTT. Its translation: CASSFREDTEAFF. Full variable domain (outside the CDR3, taken from reference TRBV7-7 and TRBJ1-1): GAGVSQSPRYKVTKRGQDVTLRCDPISSHATLYWYQQALGQGPEFLTYFNYEAQPDKSGLPSDRFSAERPEGSISTLTIQRTEQRDSAMYRCASSFREDTEAFFGQGTRLTVV.

The rearrangement uses TRBV6-4 and TRBJ1-1, with D perhaps matching TRBD1 (5 bases). CDR1 and CDR2 from the germline V gene are MRHNA and SNTAGT. V lost 0 bases and J lost 5, with 13 bases in between. The CDR3 length is 15 residues. CDR3 residues: CASSDSGQGRTEAFF. As DNA, the CDR3 is TGTGCCAGCAGTGACTCCGGGCAGGGACGGACTGAAGCTTTCTTT.

This sequence joins TRBV7-8 and TRBJ1-2; no clear D gene. This CDR3 region has 12 residues. The germline V gene encodes CDR1 SGHVS and CDR2 FQNEAQ. The ends were cut back, 5 bases at V and 7 bases at J, with 11 bases in the middle. CDR3 DNA sequence: TGTGCCAGCAGCCCCCTTCCGGGTGGCTACACCTTC. It translates to CASSPLPGGYTF.

The chain links TRBV28 to TRBJ2-2; TRBD2 aligns across 9 bases. The germline gives CDR1 MDHEN, CDR2 SYDVKM. The V segment lost 10 bases and the J segment 4 bases; nucleotides outside the gene matches: 7. The CDR3 contains 14 residues. CDR3 sequence reads: CATQAGGRTGELFF. The CDR3 DNA reads TGTGCCACCCAGGCGGGGGGGCGCACCGGGGAGCTGTTTTTT. The full variable domain, its missing parts supplied by reference TRBV28 and TRBJ2-2, is DVKVTQSSRYLVKRTGEKVFLECVQDMDHENMFWYRQDPGLGLRLIYFSYDVKMKEKGDIPEGYSVSREKKERFSLILESASTNQTSMYLCATQAGGRTGELFFGEGSRLTVL.

The genes are TRBV4-1 and TRBJ2-7; 9 bases map to TRBD2. The CDR3 has 19 amino acids. CDR1 MGHRA and CDR2 YSYEKL come from the germline V gene. The V and J ends lost 4 bases and 5 bases, in that order; junction bases with no gene match: 21. The CDR3 is CASSPDGTGTSTLWNEQYF. CDR3 sequence (DNA): TGCGCCAGCAGCCCCGACGGCACCGGGACTAGCACCCTATGGAACGAGCAGTACTTC.